This T cell receptor (beta chain) was retrieved from a study of CD4 T cells in relation to SARS-CoV-2 and coronaviruses. The V end was cut by 5 bases, the J end by 3 bases, with 15 bases between. Germline V gene data show CDR1 as SQVTM and CDR2 as ANQGSEA. The CDR3 has 14 amino acids. About this clone: Its specificity is not known.

Using immunoSEQ multiplex PCR, the repertoire was profiled, and TCRdb retains in-frame clones only, with some absent. The sample lists roughly 38,000 clones, approximately 80% seen once, with roughly 1.2% in the top ten. What was sequenced was naive CD4+ T cells from PBMCs, cultured in vitro. As for subset: naive CD4+ T cells isolated by negative enrichment. This chain links TRBV29-1 with TRBJ2-3; perhaps TRBD1 as D (6 bases). The receptor was derived from an adult with COVID-19. CDR3 sequence: CSVNEGGWTDTQYF. The DNA for the CDR3 is TGCAGCGTTAATGAAGGGGGATGGACAGATACGCAGTATTTT.